These T cell receptor beta chains were read from a single sample in a study of shared T cell receptors in the human thymus. TCRdb keeps only in-frame clones here, not all; method: immunoSEQ multiplex PCR. The data show more than 550,000 clones, approximately 83% seen once. These records were also assigned to another study, of human thymus T cells.

Material for sequencing was thymocytes. These receptors came from a girl under three years old with a congenital heart defect. CDR3s include the opening cysteine and the closing phenylalanine or tryptophan. D genes are given only for firm matches. Rows give clone size only sometimes, using once, few, many, or a class for an expanded clone.

v_call: TRBV30; j_call: TRBJ2-7; clone_size: -; d_call: -; cdr3_nt: TGTGCCTGGAGTAAACTAGGGGGGCGGGGGCACCTATCCTACGAGCAGTACTTC; cdr3_aa: CAWSKLGGRGHLSYEQYF
v_call: TRBV7-2; j_call: TRBJ1-1; clone_size: -; d_call: TRBD1; cdr3_nt: TGTGCCAGCAGCTTAGTGGGACAGGGGAAGATGAACACTGAAGCTTTCTTT; cdr3_aa: CASSLVGQGKMNTEAFF
v_call: TRBV7-8; j_call: TRBJ1-1; clone_size: -; d_call: TRBD1; cdr3_nt: TGTGCCAGCAGCTTCTGGTACGAACAGGGGGAACCTCTGAACACTGAAGCTTTCTTT; cdr3_aa: CASSFWYEQGEPLNTEAFF
v_call: TRBV5-1; j_call: TRBJ2-5; clone_size: -; d_call: TRBD1; cdr3_nt: TGCGCCAGCAGCTTGGGATCCCGGGACAGGGACCAAGAGACCCAGTACTTC; cdr3_aa: CASSLGSRDRDQETQYF
v_call: TRBV11-2; j_call: TRBJ1-2; clone_size: -; d_call: -; cdr3_nt: TGTGCCAGCAGCTTAAAGCCCGCGGCGGGGGCGGGCTATGGCTACACCTTC; cdr3_aa: CASSLKPAAGAGYGYTF
v_call: TRBV10-2; j_call: TRBJ2-7; clone_size: few; d_call: -; cdr3_nt: TGCGCCAGCAGTGAGTCGGGGCCAAGCTCCTACGAGCAGTACTTC; cdr3_aa: CASSESGPSSYEQYF
v_call: TRBV5-1; j_call: TRBJ2-1; clone_size: once; d_call: TRBD2; cdr3_nt: TGCGCCAGCAGCGCGCCCCAGCGGGGGTCCCACCACTTCTACAATGAGCAGTTCTTC; cdr3_aa: CASSAPQRGSHHFYNEQFF
v_call: TRBV27; j_call: TRBJ2-1; clone_size: -; d_call: TRBD2; cdr3_nt: TGTGCCAGCAGTCCACGACTAGCGGGGGGGCCTGGTTCGGAAAATGAGCAGTTCTTC; cdr3_aa: CASSPRLAGGPGSENEQFF
v_call: TRBV6-6; j_call: TRBJ1-6; clone_size: -; d_call: TRBD1; cdr3_nt: TGTGCCAGTAGGGGGCAGCGGAGTTCACCCCTCCACTTT; cdr3_aa: CASRGQRSSPLHF
v_call: TRBV7-9; j_call: TRBJ1-2; clone_size: -; d_call: -; cdr3_nt: TGTGCCAGCAACCATCAGGGCGACCGTGCCTATGGCTACACCTTC; cdr3_aa: CASNHQGDRAYGYTF
v_call: TRBV9; j_call: TRBJ2-3; clone_size: -; d_call: -; cdr3_nt: TGTGCCAGCAGCCCCAGGGGACTAAGAAGCACAGATACGCAGTATTTT; cdr3_aa: CASSPRGLRSTDTQYF
v_call: TRBV5-1; j_call: TRBJ2-5; clone_size: -; d_call: TRBD2; cdr3_nt: TGCGCCAGCAGCGGATGGACTAGACGAGAGACCCAGTACTTC; cdr3_aa: CASSGWTRRETQYF
v_call: TRBV6-5; j_call: TRBJ2-3; clone_size: once; d_call: TRBD2; cdr3_nt: TGTGCCAGCAGTTGGACTAGCGGGGGGGACACAGATACGCAGTATTTT; cdr3_aa: CASSWTSGGDTDTQYF
v_call: TRBV7-2; j_call: TRBJ1-1; clone_size: -; d_call: -; cdr3_nt: TGTGCCAGCAGCTTACGTCCGGGGGGGACGAACACTGAAGCTTTCTTT; cdr3_aa: CASSLRPGGTNTEAFF
v_call: TRBV5-1; j_call: TRBJ2-7; clone_size: -; d_call: -; cdr3_nt: TGCGCCAGCAGCTTACGACTGGATCCCTCCTACGAGCAGTACTTC; cdr3_aa: CASSLRLDPSYEQYF
v_call: TRBV5-1; j_call: TRBJ2-4; clone_size: -; d_call: -; cdr3_nt: TGCGCCAGCAGCTTAGGTGGTCCGCGGCGCCCAGAGAACGAGGCCAAAAACATTCAGTACTTC; cdr3_aa: CASSLGGPRRPENEAKNIQYF
v_call: TRBV27; j_call: TRBJ1-1; clone_size: -; d_call: -; cdr3_nt: TGTGCCAGCAGTTGGGACCGGGGGGTAGGGACTGAAGCTTTCTTT; cdr3_aa: CASSWDRGVGTEAFF
v_call: TRBV11-2; j_call: TRBJ2-1; clone_size: -; d_call: TRBD2; cdr3_nt: TGTGCCAGCAGCTTATTAGCGGGGAAAGACAATGAGCAGTTCTTC; cdr3_aa: CASSLLAGKDNEQFF
v_call: TRBV28; j_call: TRBJ2-1; clone_size: once; d_call: TRBD2; cdr3_nt: TGTGCCATCCGGACTAGCGGGGTCAATGAGCAGTTCTTC; cdr3_aa: CAIRTSGVNEQFF
v_call: TRBV28; j_call: TRBJ1-5; clone_size: once; d_call: TRBD1; cdr3_nt: TGTGCCAGCAGCACCCAGGACAGGCCGAGCAATCAGCCCCAGCATTTT; cdr3_aa: CASSTQDRPSNQPQHF
v_call: TRBV5-6; j_call: TRBJ2-3; clone_size: -; d_call: -; cdr3_nt: TGTGCCAGCAGCCAAAAAGACACCACAGATACGCAGTATTTT; cdr3_aa: CASSQKDTTDTQYF
v_call: TRBV9; j_call: TRBJ2-4; clone_size: -; d_call: TRBD1; cdr3_nt: TGTGCCAGCACCCGGGGCAAGGGGGCAAGGGCCAAAAACATTCAGTACTTC; cdr3_aa: CASTRGKGARAKNIQYF
v_call: TRBV7-6; j_call: TRBJ1-1; clone_size: -; d_call: -; cdr3_nt: TGTGCCAGCAGCCCTCAGGGAACCAGTTTCGTCGAAGCTTTCTTT; cdr3_aa: CASSPQGTSFVEAFF
v_call: TRBV7-9; j_call: TRBJ1-2; clone_size: -; d_call: -; cdr3_nt: TGTGCCAGCAGCTTAGGCCCGGGGGGGCTAGAAGGCTACACCTTC; cdr3_aa: CASSLGPGGLEGYTF
v_call: TRBV9; j_call: TRBJ1-1; clone_size: -; d_call: -; cdr3_nt: TGTGCCAGCAGCGTAGGGGGAGGGGGGCGGAACACTGAAGCTTTCTTT; cdr3_aa: CASSVGGGGRNTEAFF
v_call: TRBV28; j_call: TRBJ2-7; clone_size: -; d_call: -; cdr3_nt: TGTGCCAGCACAGAAAGGGGCGCTGGGTACGAGCAGTACTTC; cdr3_aa: CASTERGAGYEQYF
v_call: TRBV5-6; j_call: TRBJ2-2; clone_size: -; d_call: -; cdr3_nt: TGTGCCAGCGCTTCCCTCCTCTTAGCCGGGGAGCTGTTTTTT; cdr3_aa: CASASLLLAGELFF
v_call: TRBV28; j_call: TRBJ1-4; clone_size: -; d_call: TRBD1; cdr3_nt: TGTGCCACCACGGACAGGGTTGTTTGGGCAACTAATGAAAAACTGTTTTTT; cdr3_aa: CATTDRVVWATNEKLFF
v_call: TRBV6-1; j_call: TRBJ1-3; clone_size: -; d_call: -; cdr3_nt: TGTGCCAGCAGTGAGGGGAGACGGTACTCTGGAAACACCATATATTTT; cdr3_aa: CASSEGRRYSGNTIYF
v_call: TRBV10-3; j_call: TRBJ1-6; clone_size: -; d_call: -; cdr3_nt: TGTGCCATCAGTGATAAAGGGGATTCACCCCTCCACTTT; cdr3_aa: CAISDKGDSPLHF
v_call: TRBV2; j_call: TRBJ1-2; clone_size: once; d_call: TRBD1; cdr3_nt: TGTGCCAGCAGTACTATACAGGGGGGCTATGGCTACACCTTC; cdr3_aa: CASSTIQGGYGYTF
v_call: TRBV11-2; j_call: TRBJ2-7; clone_size: -; d_call: -; cdr3_nt: TGTGCCAGCAGCTTAGGATTCGGGATCCACGAGCAGTACTTC; cdr3_aa: CASSLGFGIHEQYF
v_call: TRBV28; j_call: TRBJ2-1; clone_size: -; d_call: TRBD1; cdr3_nt: TGTGCCAGCAGCTCTGACAGGGGTAATGAGCAGTTCTTC; cdr3_aa: CASSSDRGNEQFF
v_call: TRBV28; j_call: TRBJ2-7; clone_size: -; d_call: -; cdr3_nt: TGTGCCAGCAGTTTAAGTCGATCGAGGCATTCCTACGAGCAGTACTTC; cdr3_aa: CASSLSRSRHSYEQYF
v_call: TRBV9; j_call: TRBJ1-2; clone_size: -; d_call: TRBD1; cdr3_nt: TGTGCCAGCAGCGCAACCCCCCAACCGACAGGGAGAAACTATGGCTACACCTTC; cdr3_aa: CASSATPQPTGRNYGYTF
v_call: TRBV27; j_call: TRBJ2-3; clone_size: few; d_call: -; cdr3_nt: TGTGCCAGCAGTCCGGAAGAGGGTAGCACAGATACGCAGTATTTT; cdr3_aa: CASSPEEGSTDTQYF
v_call: TRBV19; j_call: TRBJ1-2; clone_size: -; d_call: -; cdr3_nt: TGTGCCAGTAGTATATTCGGGGTCCCCTACTATGGCTACACCTTC; cdr3_aa: CASSIFGVPYYGYTF
v_call: TRBV13; j_call: TRBJ1-1; clone_size: -; d_call: -; cdr3_nt: TGTGCCAGCAGCTCTCCAGGCGGGGACACTGAAGCTTTCTTT; cdr3_aa: CASSSPGGDTEAFF
v_call: TRBV7-4; j_call: TRBJ2-5; clone_size: -; d_call: -; cdr3_nt: TGTGCCAGCACGGAGGGCGGGGTAGTTAATGAGACCCAGTACTTC; cdr3_aa: CASTEGGVVNETQYF
v_call: TRBV19; j_call: TRBJ2-1; clone_size: few; d_call: TRBD2; cdr3_nt: TGTGCCAGTAGTATAGCTCCCAGCGGGGGGCCTATCCCCTACAATGAGCAGTTCTTC; cdr3_aa: CASSIAPSGGPIPYNEQFF
v_call: TRBV6-1; j_call: TRBJ1-1; clone_size: few; d_call: -; cdr3_nt: TGTGCCTGCCTCGAGGCCGGGGGGGACACTGAAGCTTTCTTT; cdr3_aa: CACLEAGGDTEAFF
v_call: TRBV4-1; j_call: TRBJ2-3; clone_size: -; d_call: TRBD1; cdr3_nt: TGCGCCAGCAGCCAATCGGGACAGGGCAGGGAGAGCACAGATACGCAGTATTTT; cdr3_aa: CASSQSGQGRESTDTQYF
v_call: TRBV5-4; j_call: TRBJ1-2; clone_size: -; d_call: -; cdr3_nt: TGTGCCAGCAGCTTGACAGAAAACTATGGCTACACCTTC; cdr3_aa: CASSLTENYGYTF
v_call: TRBV7-9; j_call: TRBJ2-1; clone_size: -; d_call: -; cdr3_nt: TGTGCCAGCAGCCCGCGTTTGTCCCTCTCCTACAATGAGCAGTTCTTC; cdr3_aa: CASSPRLSLSYNEQFF
v_call: TRBV7-2; j_call: TRBJ1-2; clone_size: -; d_call: TRBD1; cdr3_nt: TGTGCCAGCAGCTTAGGAGACAGGGGGAATGGCTACACCTTC; cdr3_aa: CASSLGDRGNGYTF
v_call: TRBV6-5; j_call: TRBJ2-2; clone_size: -; d_call: TRBD2; cdr3_nt: TGTGCCAGCAGACGAGGACTAGCGAGTAAAGGGGAGCTGTTTTTT; cdr3_aa: CASRRGLASKGELFF
v_call: TRBV6-1; j_call: TRBJ2-1; clone_size: -; d_call: TRBD2; cdr3_nt: TGTGCCAGCAGTGGTGGGATAGCGGGGGGGCTAAGGGTAGGAGCCAATGAGCAGTTCTTC; cdr3_aa: CASSGGIAGGLRVGANEQFF
v_call: TRBV19; j_call: TRBJ2-2; clone_size: few; d_call: TRBD1; cdr3_nt: TGTGCCAGTAGTACCGGGACAGGGGGCACCGGGGAGCTGTTTTTT; cdr3_aa: CASSTGTGGTGELFF
v_call: TRBV27; j_call: TRBJ1-1; clone_size: -; d_call: -; cdr3_nt: TGTGCCAGCAGTTTATGGGGGCGGAACACTGAAGCTTTCTTT; cdr3_aa: CASSLWGRNTEAFF
v_call: TRBV28; j_call: TRBJ2-7; clone_size: -; d_call: -; cdr3_nt: TGTGCCAGCTCGAGGGACGAGCAGTACTTC; cdr3_aa: CASSRDEQYF
v_call: TRBV19; j_call: TRBJ2-2; clone_size: -; d_call: -; cdr3_nt: TGTGCCAGTAGTATAGCCAGGGGAAGGGGGGAGCTGTTTTTT; cdr3_aa: CASSIARGRGELFF
v_call: TRBV5-5; j_call: TRBJ2-7; clone_size: once; d_call: TRBD1; cdr3_nt: TGTGCCAGCAGCCGAGGACAGGGATTCTACGAGCAGTACTTC; cdr3_aa: CASSRGQGFYEQYF
v_call: TRBV5-1; j_call: TRBJ1-4; clone_size: -; d_call: -; cdr3_nt: TGCGCCAGCAGCTTGTTCGGGGTAACTAATGAAAAACTGTTTTTT; cdr3_aa: CASSLFGVTNEKLFF